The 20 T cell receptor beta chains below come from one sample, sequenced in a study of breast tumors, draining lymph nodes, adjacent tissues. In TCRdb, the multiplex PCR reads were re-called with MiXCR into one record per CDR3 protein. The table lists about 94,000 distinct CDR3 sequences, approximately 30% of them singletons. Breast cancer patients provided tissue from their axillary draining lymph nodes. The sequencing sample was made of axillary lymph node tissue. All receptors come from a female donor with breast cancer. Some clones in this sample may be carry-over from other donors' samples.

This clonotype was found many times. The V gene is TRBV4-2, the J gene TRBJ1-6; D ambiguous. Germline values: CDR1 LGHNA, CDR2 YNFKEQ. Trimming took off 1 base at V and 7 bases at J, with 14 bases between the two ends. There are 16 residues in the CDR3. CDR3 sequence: CASSQAAGERNSPLHF. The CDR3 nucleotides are TGTGCCAGCAGCCAAGCCGCGGGAGAAAGGAATTCACCCCTCCACTTT.

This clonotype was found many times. DNA for the CDR3: TGCAGTGCTAGTTTCCTCTCCACAGATACGCAGTATTTT. Translation: CSASFLSTDTQYF. This rearrangement joins TRBV20-1 to TRBJ2-3; no clear D gene. The CDR3 contains 13 residues. With 3 bases removed from V and 2 bases from J, the gap between germline ends came to 9 bases. Germline V lookup: CDR1 DFQATT, CDR2 SNEGSKA (reference sequence).

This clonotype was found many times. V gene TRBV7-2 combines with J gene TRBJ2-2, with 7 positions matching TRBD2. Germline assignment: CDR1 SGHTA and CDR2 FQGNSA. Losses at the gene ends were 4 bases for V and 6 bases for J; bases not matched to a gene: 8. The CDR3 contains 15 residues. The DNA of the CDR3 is TGTGCCAGCAGCTCAATCGCGGGAGCGTCCGGGGAGCTGTTTTTT. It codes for CASSSIAGASGELFF.

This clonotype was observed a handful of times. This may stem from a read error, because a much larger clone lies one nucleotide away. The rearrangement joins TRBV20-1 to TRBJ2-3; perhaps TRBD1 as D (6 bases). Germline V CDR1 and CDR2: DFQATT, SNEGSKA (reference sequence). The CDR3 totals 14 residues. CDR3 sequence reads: CSARGQDNTATQYF. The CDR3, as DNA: TGCAGTGCTAGAGGACAGGACAACACAGCTACGCAGTATTTT.

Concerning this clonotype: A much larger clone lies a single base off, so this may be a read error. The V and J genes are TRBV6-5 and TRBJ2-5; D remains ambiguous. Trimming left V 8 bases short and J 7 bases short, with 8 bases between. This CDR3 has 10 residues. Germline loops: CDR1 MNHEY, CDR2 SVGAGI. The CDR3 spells CASGPGTQYF. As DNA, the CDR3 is TGTGCCAGCGGCCCTGGGACCCAGTACTTC.

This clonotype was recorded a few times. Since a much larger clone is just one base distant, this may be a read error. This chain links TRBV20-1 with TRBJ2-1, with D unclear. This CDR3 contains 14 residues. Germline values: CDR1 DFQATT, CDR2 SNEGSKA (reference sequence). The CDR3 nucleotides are TGCAGTGCTAAACCCGCGACTTCCTACACTGAGCAGTTCTTC. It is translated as CSAKPATSYTEQFF.

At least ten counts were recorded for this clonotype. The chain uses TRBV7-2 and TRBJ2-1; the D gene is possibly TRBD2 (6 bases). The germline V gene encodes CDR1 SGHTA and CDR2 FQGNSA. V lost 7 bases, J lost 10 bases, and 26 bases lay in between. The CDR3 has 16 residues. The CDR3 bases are TGTGCCAGCACCCCCTTGGGGGGAGTAGTTGGCAGCGAGCAGTTCTTC. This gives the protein CASTPLGGVVGSEQFF.

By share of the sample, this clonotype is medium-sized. CDR3 region: CASKNTDTQYF. In DNA, the CDR3 is TGCGCCAGCAAGAACACAGATACGCAGTATTTT. The rearrangement uses TRBV10-1 and TRBJ2-3; D is ambiguous. The germline V gene has CDR1 WNHNN and CDR2 SYGVQD (reference sequence). The V gene lost 7 bases and the J gene lost 2 bases, with 4 bases spanning the gap. This CDR3 has 11 residues.

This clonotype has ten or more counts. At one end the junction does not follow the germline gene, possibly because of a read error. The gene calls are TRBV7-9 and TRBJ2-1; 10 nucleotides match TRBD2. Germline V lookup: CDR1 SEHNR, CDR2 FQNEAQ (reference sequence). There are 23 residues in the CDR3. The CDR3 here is CASSLVRGLSGRAGESQSPKKVF. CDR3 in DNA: TGTGCCAGCAGCTTAGTTAGGGGGCTGAGCGGGAGGGCCGGAGAGTCACAAAGCCCCAAAAAGGTCTTC.

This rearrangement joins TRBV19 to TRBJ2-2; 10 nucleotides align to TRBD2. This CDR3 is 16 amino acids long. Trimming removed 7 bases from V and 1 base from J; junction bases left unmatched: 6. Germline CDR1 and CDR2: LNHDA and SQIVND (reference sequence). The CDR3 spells CASTPGTSVNTGELFF. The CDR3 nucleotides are TGTGCCAGTACTCCCGGGACTAGCGTGAACACCGGGGAGCTGTTTTTT.

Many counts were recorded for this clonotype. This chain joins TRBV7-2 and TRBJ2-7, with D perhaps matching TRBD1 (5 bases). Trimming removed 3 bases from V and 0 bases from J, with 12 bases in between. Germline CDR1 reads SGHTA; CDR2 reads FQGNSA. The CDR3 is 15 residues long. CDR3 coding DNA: TGTGCCAGCAGCTTTGCAGGGCCTCTCTCCTACGAGCAGTACTTC. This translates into CASSFAGPLSYEQYF.

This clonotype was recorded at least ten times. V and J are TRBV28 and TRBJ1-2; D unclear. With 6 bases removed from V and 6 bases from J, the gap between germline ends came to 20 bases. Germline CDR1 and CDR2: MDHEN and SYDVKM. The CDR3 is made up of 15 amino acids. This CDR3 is CASRRTGTVLDGYTF. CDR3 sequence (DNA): TGTGCCAGCAGGCGGACGGGAACAGTTTTAGATGGCTACACCTTC.

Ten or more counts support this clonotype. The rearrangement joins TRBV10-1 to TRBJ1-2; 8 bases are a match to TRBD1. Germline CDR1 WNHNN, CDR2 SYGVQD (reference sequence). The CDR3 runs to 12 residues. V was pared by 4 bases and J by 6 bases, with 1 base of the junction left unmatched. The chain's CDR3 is CASSAGGDGYTF. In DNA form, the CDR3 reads TGCGCCAGCAGTGCAGGGGGCGATGGCTACACCTTC.

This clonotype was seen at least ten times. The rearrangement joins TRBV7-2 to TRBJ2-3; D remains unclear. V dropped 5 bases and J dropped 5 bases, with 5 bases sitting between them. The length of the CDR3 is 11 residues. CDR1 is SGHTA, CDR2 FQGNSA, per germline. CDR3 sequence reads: CASSPQDTQYF. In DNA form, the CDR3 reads TGTGCCAGCAGCCCCCAAGATACGCAGTATTTT. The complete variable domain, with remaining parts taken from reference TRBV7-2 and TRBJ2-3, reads GAGVSQSPSNKVTEKGKDVELRCDPISGHTALYWYRQSLGQGLEFLIYFQGNSAPDKSGLPSDRFSAERTGGSVSTLTIQRTQQEDSAVYLCASSPQDTQYFGPGTRLTVL.

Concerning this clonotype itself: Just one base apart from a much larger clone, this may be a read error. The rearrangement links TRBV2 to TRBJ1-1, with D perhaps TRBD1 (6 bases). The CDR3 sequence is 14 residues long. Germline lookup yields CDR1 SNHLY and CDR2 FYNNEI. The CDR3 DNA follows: TGTGCCAGCAGTGACGGTGTCGGGGACACTGAAGCTCTCTTT. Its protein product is CASSDGVGDTEALF.

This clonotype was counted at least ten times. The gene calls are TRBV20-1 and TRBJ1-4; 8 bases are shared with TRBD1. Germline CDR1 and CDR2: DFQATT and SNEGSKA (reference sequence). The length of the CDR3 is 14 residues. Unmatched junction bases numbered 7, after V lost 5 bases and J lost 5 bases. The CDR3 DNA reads TGCAGTGCTCAAGACAGGGGCGGGAATGAAAAACTGTTTTTT. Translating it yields CSAQDRGGNEKLFF.

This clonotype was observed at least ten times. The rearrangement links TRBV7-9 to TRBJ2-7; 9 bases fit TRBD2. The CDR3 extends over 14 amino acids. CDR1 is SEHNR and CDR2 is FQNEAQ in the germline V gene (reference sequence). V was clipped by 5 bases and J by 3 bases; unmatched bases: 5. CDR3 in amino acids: CASSRIAGVYEQYF. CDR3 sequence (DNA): TGTGCCAGCAGCCGCATAGCGGGAGTCTACGAGCAGTACTTC.

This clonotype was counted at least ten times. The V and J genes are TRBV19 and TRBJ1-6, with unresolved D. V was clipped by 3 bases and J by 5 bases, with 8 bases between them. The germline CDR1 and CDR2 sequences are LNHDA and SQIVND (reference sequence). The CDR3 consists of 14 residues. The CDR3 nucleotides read TGTGCCAGTAGTATTGACTGGGATAATTCACCCCTCCACTTT. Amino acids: CASSIDWDNSPLHF.

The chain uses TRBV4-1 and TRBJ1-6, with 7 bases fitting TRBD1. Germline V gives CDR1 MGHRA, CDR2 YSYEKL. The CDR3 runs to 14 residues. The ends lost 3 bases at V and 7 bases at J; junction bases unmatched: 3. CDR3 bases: TGCGCCAGCAGCCACGGGACAGCAAATTCACCCCTCCACTTT. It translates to CASSHGTANSPLHF.

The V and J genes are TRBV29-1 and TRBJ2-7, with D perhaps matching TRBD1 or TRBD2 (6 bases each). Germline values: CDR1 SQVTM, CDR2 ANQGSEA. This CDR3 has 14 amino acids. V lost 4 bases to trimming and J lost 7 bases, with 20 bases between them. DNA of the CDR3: TGCAGCGTTGCCAGAAGAAGGGGGGAAGGGGAGCAGTACTTC. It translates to CSVARRRGEGEQYF.